This entry lists 9 T cell receptor beta chains sequenced from one sample in a study of blood T cell repertoires in COVID-19. Method: immunoSEQ multiplex PCR; TCRdb's copy keeps in-frame clones and lacks some. The table lists some 200,000 clones, 65% to 85% of them singletons. The sequencing sample was made of peripheral blood. These receptors were collected from a woman aged 25 to 39 who had recovered from COVID-19.

This chain links TRBV5-1 with TRBJ2-3; 13 bases match TRBD2. V trimming: 1 base; J trimming: 4 bases; junction bases outside the gene matches: 6. The CDR3 is 17 residues long. Per the germline V gene, CDR1 is SGHRS and CDR2 is YFSETQ. DNA for the CDR3: TGCGCCAGCAGCTTGACCCCTGGACTAGCGGGAGCAGATACGCAGTATTTT. It encodes CASSLTPGLAGADTQYF.

As to this clone: One end of the junction fails to match germline, which may point to a read error. The CDR3 here is CASSQVLGTSSLF. Written as DNA, the CDR3 is TGCGCCAGCAGCCAAGTCCTCGGGACTAGCTCGCTCTTC. This chain uses TRBV4-1 with TRBJ2-1, with 9 bases lining up with TRBD2. The CDR3 spans 13 residues. Germline V gives CDR1 MGHRA, CDR2 YSYEKL.

V gene TRBV6-5 combines with J gene TRBJ2-2; 9 nucleotides match TRBD1. The germline V gene has CDR1 MNHEY and CDR2 SVGAGI. Trimming cost V 3 bases and J 3 bases; bases outside gene matches: 5. This CDR3 contains 16 residues. The CDR3 DNA reads as TGTGCCAGCAGTTATGGGACAGGGAGTTACACCGGGGAGCTGTTTTTT. Protein: CASSYGTGSYTGELFF.

The rearrangement joins TRBV9 to TRBJ1-4; D not resolved. Trimming left V 6 bases short and J 3 bases short, with 15 bases between. Germline values: CDR1 SGDLS, CDR2 YYNGEE. The CDR3 runs 15 residues. The CDR3 coding sequence is TGTGCCAGCACCCGTCAGGCCGGGGCTAATGAAAAACTGTTTTTT. Translated, it gives CASTRQAGANEKLFF.

This rearrangement joins TRBV9 to TRBJ2-1; 9 bases are shared with TRBD2. V was clipped by 0 bases and J by 2 bases; unmatched bases: 0. Germline loops: CDR1 SGDLS, CDR2 YYNGEE. The CDR3 loop spans 15 amino acids. CDR3 loop: CASSVVAGAYNEQFF. DNA of the CDR3: TGTGCCAGCAGCGTAGTAGCGGGAGCCTACAATGAGCAGTTCTTC.

Worth noting for this clone: A read error may explain this, as a much larger clone is one base away. The V gene is TRBV6-5, the J gene TRBJ2-7; 7 bases fit TRBD1. Germline lookup yields CDR1 MNHEY and CDR2 SVGAGI. Trimming took 6 bases from V and 0 from J; bases not matched to a gene: 5. CDR3 length: 14 residues. The CDR3 loop reads CASSPGTASYEQYF. The CDR3 coding sequence is TGTGCCAGCAGCCCCGGGACAGCCTCCTACGAGCAGTACTTC.

The chain is built from TRBV27 and TRBJ2-1; TRBD1 matches 10 bases. Unmatched junction bases numbered 5, after V lost 3 bases and J lost 3 bases. This CDR3 has 16 amino acids. Germline-derived CDR1 and CDR2 are MNHEY and SMNVEV (reference sequence). The CDR3 loop reads CASSLGRTGGYNEQFF. The CDR3 bases are TGTGCCAGCAGTTTGGGAAGGACAGGGGGCTACAATGAGCAGTTCTTC.

The CDR3 spells CASRYIAGGPDEQFF. The CDR3 bases are TGTGCCAGCAGATATATAGCGGGAGGGCCAGATGAGCAGTTCTTC. This sequence joins TRBV27 and TRBJ2-1; 11 nucleotides match TRBD2. The CDR3 sequence is 15 residues long. V shed 6 bases, J shed 8 bases, and the junction held 9 bases outside the gene matches. The germline V gene has CDR1 MNHEY and CDR2 SMNVEV (reference sequence).

This chain connects TRBV28 to TRBJ1-1; D possibly corresponds to TRBD1 (6 bases). CDR1 MDHEN and CDR2 SYDVKM come from the germline V gene. The CDR3 covers 14 residues. The V end was cut by 5 bases, the J end by 4 bases, with 14 bases between. The CDR3 protein is CASSTPGVGTEAFF. CDR3 coding DNA: TGTGCCAGCAGTACACCAGGGGTCGGCACTGAAGCTTTCTTT.